These T cell receptor beta chains were read from a single sample in a study of cytomegalovirus exposure and HLA in healthy donors. Assay used: immunoSEQ multiplex PCR; TCRdb lists only in-frame clones, some missing. The sample holds more than 150,000 clones, around 80% seen once. The sample taken for sequencing was PBMCs. The receptors come from a girl between 5 and 17 years old in good health and CMV-seropositive. Both conserved end residues are part of each CDR3. The D gene is left open where the match is weak. The size of a clone is reported for some rows only, either as once, few or many, or as a class for expanded clones.

clone size: -; V gene: TRBV6-4; D gene: -; J gene: TRBJ2-2; CDR3 DNA: TGTGCCAGCTCCGAGGAGGGGACCCTGAACACCGGGGAGCTGTTTTTT; CDR3 protein: CASSEEGTLNTGELFF
clone size: -; V gene: TRBV21-1; D gene: -; J gene: TRBJ2-7; CDR3 DNA: TGTGCCAGCTTTCGTACCTGTAACAGGGGAAGGGAGCAGTACTTC; CDR3 protein: CASFRTCNRGREQYF
clone size: -; V gene: TRBV28; D gene: -; J gene: TRBJ2-6; CDR3 DNA: TGTGCCAGCAGTCCCGCCGGCTCTGGGGCCAACGTCCTGACTTTC; CDR3 protein: CASSPAGSGANVLTF
clone size: -; V gene: TRBV4-1; D gene: -; J gene: TRBJ1-3; CDR3 DNA: TGCGCCAGCGGCGAAGACAGAATCTCTGGAAACACCATATATTTT; CDR3 protein: CASGEDRISGNTIYF
clone size: -; V gene: TRBV6-5; D gene: TRBD1; J gene: TRBJ2-3; CDR3 DNA: TGTGCCAGCAGTTCAAACAGGGGACCAGATACGCAGTATTTT; CDR3 protein: CASSSNRGPDTQYF
clone size: few; V gene: TRBV6-1; D gene: -; J gene: TRBJ2-1; CDR3 DNA: TGTGCCAGCAGTGATCGCTCCTACAATGAGCAGTTCTTC; CDR3 protein: CASSDRSYNEQFF
clone size: -; V gene: TRBV5-1; D gene: -; J gene: TRBJ2-7; CDR3 DNA: TGCGCCAGCAGCTTGCTTTCCTTTTACGAGCAGTACTTC; CDR3 protein: CASSLLSFYEQYF
clone size: few; V gene: TRBV25-1; D gene: -; J gene: TRBJ1-1; CDR3 DNA: TGTGCCAGCAGTGCGTCGGGGAACACTGAAGCTTTCTTT; CDR3 protein: CASSASGNTEAFF
clone size: -; V gene: TRBV25-1; D gene: -; J gene: TRBJ1-3; CDR3 DNA: TGTGCCAGCAGCGGTATTGAGGCTGGAAACACCATATATTTT; CDR3 protein: CASSGIEAGNTIYF
clone size: -; V gene: TRBV4-1; D gene: TRBD2; J gene: TRBJ2-3; CDR3 DNA: TGCGCCAGCAGCCAAGTTGGGACTAGCGGATTCACAGATACGCAGTATTTT; CDR3 protein: CASSQVGTSGFTDTQYF
clone size: -; V gene: TRBV5-5; D gene: TRBD1; J gene: TRBJ1-2; CDR3 DNA: TGTGCCAGCAGCGGGCCGCACAGGGGCGACTATGGCTACACCTTC; CDR3 protein: CASSGPHRGDYGYTF
clone size: -; V gene: TRBV29-1; D gene: -; J gene: TRBJ2-2; CDR3 DNA: TGCAGCGTTCCAATCACCGGGGAGCTGTTTTTT; CDR3 protein: CSVPITGELFF
clone size: -; V gene: TRBV6-5; D gene: -; J gene: TRBJ2-4; CDR3 DNA: TGTGCCAGCAGTTACACGGGAGTGAGAGCCAAAAACATTCAGTACTTC; CDR3 protein: CASSYTGVRAKNIQYF
clone size: -; V gene: TRBV29-1; D gene: -; J gene: TRBJ2-1; CDR3 DNA: TGCAGCCACACAGGGAATGAGCAGTTCTTC; CDR3 protein: CSHTGNEQFF
clone size: -; V gene: TRBV18; D gene: TRBD2; J gene: TRBJ2-7; CDR3 DNA: TGTGCCAGCTCACCCACGTCCGGGGGGGACGAGCAGTACTTC; CDR3 protein: CASSPTSGGDEQYF
clone size: -; V gene: TRBV29-1; D gene: TRBD2; J gene: TRBJ2-7; CDR3 DNA: TGCAGCGTTGAAGCCCCTAGCGGGAGTTGGTACGAGCAGTACTTC; CDR3 protein: CSVEAPSGSWYEQYF
clone size: -; V gene: TRBV19; D gene: TRBD1; J gene: TRBJ1-1; CDR3 DNA: TGTGCCAGTAGTCCTCGGACAGGGAGCTACACTGAAGCTTTCTTT; CDR3 protein: CASSPRTGSYTEAFF
clone size: few; V gene: TRBV7-2; D gene: TRBD1; J gene: TRBJ2-3; CDR3 DNA: TGTGCCAGCAGGCCCGACAGGGCGGACTCAGATACGCAGTATTTT; CDR3 protein: CASRPDRADSDTQYF
clone size: -; V gene: TRBV29-1; D gene: -; J gene: TRBJ1-1; CDR3 DNA: TGCAGCGTTCCTCCGGAGGGCCCGAACACTGAAGCTTTCTTT; CDR3 protein: CSVPPEGPNTEAFF
clone size: -; V gene: TRBV27; D gene: -; J gene: TRBJ2-5; CDR3 DNA: TGTGCCAGCAGTTTGAACGGACACCCCCAAGAGACCCAGTACTTC; CDR3 protein: CASSLNGHPQETQYF
clone size: -; V gene: TRBV9; D gene: TRBD1; J gene: TRBJ2-3; CDR3 DNA: TGTGCCAGCAGCGTCAGGACAGGGGGCTGGGATACGCAGTATTTT; CDR3 protein: CASSVRTGGWDTQYF
clone size: -; V gene: TRBV5-1; D gene: -; J gene: TRBJ1-2; CDR3 DNA: TGCGCCAGCAGCTCGGCCGGGACAAACTATGGCTACACCTTC; CDR3 protein: CASSSAGTNYGYTF
clone size: -; V gene: TRBV7-2; D gene: TRBD2; J gene: TRBJ2-7; CDR3 DNA: TGTGCCAGCAGCGCGACTAGCGGACCTTCCTACGAGCAGTACTTC; CDR3 protein: CASSATSGPSYEQYF
clone size: -; V gene: TRBV7-9; D gene: TRBD2; J gene: TRBJ2-7; CDR3 DNA: TGTGCCAGCAGCTTAGAGACTAGCGGTAACGAGCAGTACTTC; CDR3 protein: CASSLETSGNEQYF
clone size: -; V gene: TRBV6-5; D gene: TRBD2; J gene: TRBJ2-5; CDR3 DNA: TGTGCCAGCAGTTGGATCGGACTAGCGGGAGCCTTCCTCTACTTC; CDR3 protein: CASSWIGLAGAFLYF
clone size: -; V gene: TRBV5-5; D gene: -; J gene: TRBJ1-2; CDR3 DNA: TGTGCCAGCAGCTTTTCACCGGACAGCTATGGCTACACCTTC; CDR3 protein: CASSFSPDSYGYTF
clone size: -; V gene: TRBV11-2; D gene: TRBD2; J gene: TRBJ2-1; CDR3 DNA: TGTGCCAGCAGCTGGAGCGGGAGAGCAAGGTATGAGCAGTTCTTC; CDR3 protein: CASSWSGRARYEQFF
clone size: -; V gene: TRBV4-3; D gene: -; J gene: TRBJ1-1; CDR3 DNA: TGCGCCAGCAGCCGAGAGGCAGGGGTGAACACTGAAGCTTTCTTT; CDR3 protein: CASSREAGVNTEAFF
clone size: -; V gene: TRBV19; D gene: -; J gene: TRBJ1-1; CDR3 DNA: TGTGCCAGTAGTATTGGGCTCACTGAAGCTTTCTTT; CDR3 protein: CASSIGLTEAFF